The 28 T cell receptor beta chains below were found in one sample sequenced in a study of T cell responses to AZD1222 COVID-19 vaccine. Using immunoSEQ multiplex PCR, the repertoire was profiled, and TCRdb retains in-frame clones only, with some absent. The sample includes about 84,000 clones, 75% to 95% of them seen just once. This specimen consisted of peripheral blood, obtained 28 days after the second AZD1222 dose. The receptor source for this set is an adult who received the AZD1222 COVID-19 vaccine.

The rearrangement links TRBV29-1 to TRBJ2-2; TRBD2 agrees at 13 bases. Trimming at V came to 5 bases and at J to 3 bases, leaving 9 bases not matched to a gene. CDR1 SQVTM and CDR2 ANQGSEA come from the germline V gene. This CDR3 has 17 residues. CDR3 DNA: TGCAGCGTTAGAGCGACTAGCGGGGGGAAAGACACCGGGGAGCTGTTTTTT. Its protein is CSVRATSGGKDTGELFF.

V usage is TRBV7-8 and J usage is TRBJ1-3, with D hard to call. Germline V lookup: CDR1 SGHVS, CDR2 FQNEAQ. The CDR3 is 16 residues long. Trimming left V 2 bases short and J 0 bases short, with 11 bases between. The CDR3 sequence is CASSLIAAFSGNTIYF. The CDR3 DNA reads TGTGCCAGCAGCTTAATTGCTGCCTTCTCTGGAAACACCATATATTTT.

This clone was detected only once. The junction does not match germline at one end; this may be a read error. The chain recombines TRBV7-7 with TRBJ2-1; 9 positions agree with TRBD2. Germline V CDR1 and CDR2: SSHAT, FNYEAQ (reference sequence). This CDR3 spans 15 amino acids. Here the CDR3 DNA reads TGTGCTAGCAGCTTAAGTAGCGGGAGATACAATGAGCAGTTCTTC. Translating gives CASSLSSGRYNEQFF.

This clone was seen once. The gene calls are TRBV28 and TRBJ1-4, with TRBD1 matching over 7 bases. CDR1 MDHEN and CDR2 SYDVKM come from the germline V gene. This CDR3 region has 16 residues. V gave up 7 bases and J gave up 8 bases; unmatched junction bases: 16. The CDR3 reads CASTSDRAVFFEKLFF. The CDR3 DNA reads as TGTGCCAGCACCTCTGACAGGGCGGTGTTTTTCGAAAAACTGTTTTTT.

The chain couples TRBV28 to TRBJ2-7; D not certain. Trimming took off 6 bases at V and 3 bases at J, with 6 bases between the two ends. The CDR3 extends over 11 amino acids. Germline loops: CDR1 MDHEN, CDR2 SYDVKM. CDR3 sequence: CASSPGYEQYF. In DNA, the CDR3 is TGTGCCAGCAGCCCCGGCTACGAGCAGTACTTC.

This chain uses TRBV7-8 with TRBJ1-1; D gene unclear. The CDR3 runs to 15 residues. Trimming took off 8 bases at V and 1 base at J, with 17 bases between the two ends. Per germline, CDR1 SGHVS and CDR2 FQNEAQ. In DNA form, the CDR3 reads TGTGCCAGCGACCTCCTCGGGCTGGGGAACACTGAAGCTTTCTTT. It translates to CASDLLGLGNTEAFF.

CDR3 sequence: CASSIKSTGDNEQFF. The CDR3 nucleotides read TGTGCCAGCAGCATCAAATCGACAGGGGACAATGAGCAGTTCTTC. The chain combines TRBV7-9 with TRBJ2-1; 8 nucleotides match TRBD1. Looked up from germline, CDR1 is SEHNR and CDR2 is FQNEAQ (reference sequence). V was clipped by 5 bases and J by 5 bases; unmatched bases: 8. The CDR3 totals 15 residues.

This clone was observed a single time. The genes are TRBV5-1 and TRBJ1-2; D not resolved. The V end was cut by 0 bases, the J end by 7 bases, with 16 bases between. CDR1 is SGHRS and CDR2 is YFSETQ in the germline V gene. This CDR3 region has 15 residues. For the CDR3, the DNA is TGCGCCAGCAGCTTGGCAGGCGGGGTCGAAGCTGGCTACACCTTC. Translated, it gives CASSLAGGVEAGYTF.

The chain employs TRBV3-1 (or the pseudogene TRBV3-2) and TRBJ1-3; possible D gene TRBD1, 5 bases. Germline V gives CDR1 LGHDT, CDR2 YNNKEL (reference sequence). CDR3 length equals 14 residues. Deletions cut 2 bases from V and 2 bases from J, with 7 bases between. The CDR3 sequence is CASSQMDTGNTIYF. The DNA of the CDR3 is TGTGCCAGCAGCCAAATGGACACTGGAAACACCATATATTTT.

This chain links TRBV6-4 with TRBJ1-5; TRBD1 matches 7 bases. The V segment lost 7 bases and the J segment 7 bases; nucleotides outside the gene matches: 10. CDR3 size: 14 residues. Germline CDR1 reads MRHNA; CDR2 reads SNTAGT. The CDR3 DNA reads TGTGCCAGCACCCCTCGACAGGGCGGCCAGCCCCAGCATTTT. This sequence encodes CASTPRQGGQPQHF.

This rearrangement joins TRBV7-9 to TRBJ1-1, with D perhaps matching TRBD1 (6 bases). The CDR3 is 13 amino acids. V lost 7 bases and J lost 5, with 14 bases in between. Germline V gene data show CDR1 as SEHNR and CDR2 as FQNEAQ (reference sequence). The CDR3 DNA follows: TGTGCCAGCACCCAAGGGGGTAGGACTGAAGCTTTCTTT. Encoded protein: CASTQGGRTEAFF.

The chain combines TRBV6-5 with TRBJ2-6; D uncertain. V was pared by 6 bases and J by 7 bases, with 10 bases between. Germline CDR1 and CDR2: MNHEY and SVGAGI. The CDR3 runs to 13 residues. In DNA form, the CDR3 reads TGTGCCAGCAGACATGACAATGCCAACGTCCTGACTTTC. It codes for CASRHDNANVLTF.

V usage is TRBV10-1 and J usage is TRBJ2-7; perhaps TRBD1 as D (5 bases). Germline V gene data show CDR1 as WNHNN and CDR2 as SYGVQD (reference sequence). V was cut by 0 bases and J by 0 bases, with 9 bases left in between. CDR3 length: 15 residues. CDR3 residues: CASSESQGSSYEQYF. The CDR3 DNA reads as TGCGCCAGCAGTGAGTCCCAGGGAAGCTCCTACGAGCAGTACTTC.

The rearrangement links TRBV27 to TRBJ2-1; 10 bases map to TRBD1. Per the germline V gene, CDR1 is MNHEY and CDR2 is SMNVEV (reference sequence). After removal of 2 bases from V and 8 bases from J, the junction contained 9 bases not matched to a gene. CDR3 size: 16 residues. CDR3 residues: CASSLVLTGGRDEQFF. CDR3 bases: TGTGCCAGCAGTTTAGTCTTGACAGGGGGCAGGGATGAGCAGTTCTTC.

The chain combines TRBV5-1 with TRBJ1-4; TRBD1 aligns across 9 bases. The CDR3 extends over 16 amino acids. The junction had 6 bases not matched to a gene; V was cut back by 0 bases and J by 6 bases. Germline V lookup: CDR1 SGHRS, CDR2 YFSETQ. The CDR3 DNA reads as TGCGCCAGCAGCTTGGCGGGACAGGGCCCTTATGAAAAACTGTTTTTT. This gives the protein CASSLAGQGPYEKLFF.

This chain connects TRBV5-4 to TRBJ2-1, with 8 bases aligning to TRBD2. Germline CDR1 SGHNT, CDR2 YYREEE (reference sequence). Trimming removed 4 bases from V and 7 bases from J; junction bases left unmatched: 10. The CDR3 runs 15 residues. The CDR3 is CASSPERERGNEQFF. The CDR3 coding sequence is TGTGCCAGCAGCCCGGAGCGGGAGCGGGGAAATGAGCAGTTCTTC. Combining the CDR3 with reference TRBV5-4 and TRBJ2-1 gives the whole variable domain ETGVTQSPTHLIKTRGQQVTLRCSSQSGHNTVSWYQQALGQGPQFIFQYYREEENGRGNFPPRFSGLQFPNYSSELNVNALELDDSALYLCASSPERERGNEQFFGPGTRLTVL.

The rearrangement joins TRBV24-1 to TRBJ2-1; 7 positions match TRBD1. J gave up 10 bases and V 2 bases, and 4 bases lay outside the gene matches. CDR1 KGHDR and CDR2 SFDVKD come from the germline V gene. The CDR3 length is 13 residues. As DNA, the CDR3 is TGTGCCACCAGTGATTACAGGGGTGAGGAGCAGTTCTTC. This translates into CATSDYRGEEQFF.

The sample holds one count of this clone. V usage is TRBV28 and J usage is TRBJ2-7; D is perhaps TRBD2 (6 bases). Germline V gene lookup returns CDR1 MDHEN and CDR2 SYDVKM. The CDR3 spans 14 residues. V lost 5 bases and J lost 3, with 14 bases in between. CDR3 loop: CASSTGTPSYEQYF. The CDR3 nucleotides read TGTGCCAGCAGTACCGGGACTCCCAGCTACGAGCAGTACTTC. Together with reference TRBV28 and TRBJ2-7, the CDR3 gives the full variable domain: DVKVTQSSRYLVKRTGEKVFLECVQDMDHENMFWYRQDPGLGLRLIYFSYDVKMKEKGDIPEGYSVSREKKERFSLILESASTNQTSMYLCASSTGTPSYEQYFGPGTRLTVT.

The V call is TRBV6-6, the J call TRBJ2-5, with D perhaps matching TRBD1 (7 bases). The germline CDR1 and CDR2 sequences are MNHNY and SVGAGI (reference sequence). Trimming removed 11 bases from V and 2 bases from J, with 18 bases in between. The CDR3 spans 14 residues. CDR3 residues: CAGGGGTRQETQYF. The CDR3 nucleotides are TGTGCCGGAGGGGGCGGGACTCGACAAGAGACCCAGTACTTC.

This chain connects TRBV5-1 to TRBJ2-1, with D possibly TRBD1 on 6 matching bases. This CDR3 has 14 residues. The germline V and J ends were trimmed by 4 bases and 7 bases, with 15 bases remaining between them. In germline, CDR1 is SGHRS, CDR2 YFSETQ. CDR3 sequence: CASSRLTGGNEQFF. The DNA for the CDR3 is TGCGCCAGCAGCCGTCTGACAGGCGGTAATGAGCAGTTCTTC.

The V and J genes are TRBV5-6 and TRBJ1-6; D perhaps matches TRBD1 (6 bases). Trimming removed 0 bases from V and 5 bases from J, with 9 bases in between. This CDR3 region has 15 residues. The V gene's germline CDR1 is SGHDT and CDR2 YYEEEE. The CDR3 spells CASSLGTANNSPLHF. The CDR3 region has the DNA TGTGCCAGCAGCTTGGGGACAGCTAATAATTCACCCCTCCACTTT.

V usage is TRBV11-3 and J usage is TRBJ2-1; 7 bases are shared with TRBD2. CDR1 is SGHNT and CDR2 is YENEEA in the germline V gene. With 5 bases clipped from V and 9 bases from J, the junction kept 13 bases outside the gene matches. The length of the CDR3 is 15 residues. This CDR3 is CASSHSPAGDSEQFF. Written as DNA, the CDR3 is TGTGCCAGCAGCCATAGTCCGGCGGGAGACAGTGAGCAGTTCTTC.

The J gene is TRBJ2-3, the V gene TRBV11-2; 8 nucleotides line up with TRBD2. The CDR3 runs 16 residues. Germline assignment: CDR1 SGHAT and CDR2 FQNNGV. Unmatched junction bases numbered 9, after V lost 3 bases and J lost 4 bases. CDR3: CASSFSAGGWADTQYF. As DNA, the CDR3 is TGTGCCAGCAGCTTCTCGGCGGGGGGATGGGCAGATACGCAGTATTTT.

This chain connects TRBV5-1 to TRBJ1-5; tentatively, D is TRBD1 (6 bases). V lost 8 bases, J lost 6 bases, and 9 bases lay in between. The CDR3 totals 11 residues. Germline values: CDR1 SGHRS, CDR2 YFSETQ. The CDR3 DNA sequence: TGCGCCAGGACACAGGGTCAGCCCCAGCATTTT. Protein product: CARTQGQPQHF.

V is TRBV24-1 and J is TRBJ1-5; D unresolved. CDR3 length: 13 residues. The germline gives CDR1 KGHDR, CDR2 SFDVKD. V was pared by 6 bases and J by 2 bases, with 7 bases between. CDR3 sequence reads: CATSQRGNQPQHF. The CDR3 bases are TGTGCCACCAGTCAAAGGGGCAATCAGCCCCAGCATTTT.

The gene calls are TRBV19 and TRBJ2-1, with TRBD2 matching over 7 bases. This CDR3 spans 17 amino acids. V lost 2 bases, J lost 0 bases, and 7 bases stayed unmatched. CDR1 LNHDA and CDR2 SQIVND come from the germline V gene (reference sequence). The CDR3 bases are TGTGCCAGTAGTATAAGCTCTGTAGCGGGCTCCTACAATGAGCAGTTCTTC. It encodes CASSISSVAGSYNEQFF.

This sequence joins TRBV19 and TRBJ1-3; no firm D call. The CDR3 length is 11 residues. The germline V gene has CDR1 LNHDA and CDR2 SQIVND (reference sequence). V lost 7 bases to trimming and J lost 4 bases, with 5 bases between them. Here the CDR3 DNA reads TGTGCCAGTAAAAACGGAAACACCATATATTTT. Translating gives CASKNGNTIYF.

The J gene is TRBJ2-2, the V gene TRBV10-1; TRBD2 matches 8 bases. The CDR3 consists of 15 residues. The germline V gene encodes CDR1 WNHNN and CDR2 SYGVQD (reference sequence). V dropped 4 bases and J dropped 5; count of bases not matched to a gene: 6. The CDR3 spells CASSVGSGETGELFF. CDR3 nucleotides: TGCGCCAGCAGTGTGGGTAGCGGGGAAACCGGGGAGCTGTTTTTT.